This note documents a single T cell receptor (beta chain) sequence. This specimen comes from a study of cytomegalovirus exposure and HLA in healthy donors. The CDR3 has 14 residues. The trim removed 8 bases at V and 5 bases at J, leaving 6 bases unmatched. Germline-derived CDR1 and CDR2 are SGHTA and FQGTGA. PCR primers comprised 60 Vbeta and 13 Jbeta primers. Data came from immunoSEQ multiplex PCR; TCRdb stores just in-frame clones and leaves some out. Altogether some 14,000 clones are present, 63% being singletons, with the ten largest covering approximately 15%. The rearrangement links TRBV7-3 to TRBJ2-5, with 12 nucleotides matching TRBD1. Material for sequencing was PBMCs. This TCR derives from a woman aged 50 to 60 in good health and CMV-seropositive. CDR3 residues: CASSGTGGAETQYF. The CDR3 DNA reads as TGTGCCAGCTCAGGGACAGGGGGCGCGGAGACCCAGTACTTC.